This T cell receptor (beta chain) was recovered during a study of blood T cells in healthy people across ages. A second about 6 to 12 cycle PCR used barcoded and J-beta primers. MiXCR, applied by TCRdb to the 5' RACE reads, yields one record per CDR3 protein. This table has approximately 700,000 distinct CDR3 sequences, less than 40% appearing once. V was cut by 3 bases and J by 4 bases, with 9 bases left in between. This CDR3 region has 13 residues. Germline values: CDR1 SEHNR, CDR2 FQNEAQ (reference sequence). Material for sequencing was blood. The chain joins TRBV7-9 to TRBJ1-2; D unresolved. The TCR originated in a woman older than 75 in good health. This CDR3 is CASSLEYSYGYTF. CDR3 bases: TGTGCCAGCAGCTTGGAATACAGCTATGGCTACACCTTC.